This T cell receptor (beta chain) was sequenced for a study of CD4 T cells in relation to SARS-CoV-2 and coronaviruses. Study in general: A couple of subjects were Hispanic; patients were under 10 males and a handful of females. Crossreactive spike epitopes shared across donors were mapped to their HLA restriction.

About this clone: The antigen is unknown.

The length of the CDR3 is 11 residues. The V and J ends lost 4 bases and 8 bases respectively, with 7 bases between them. Per the germline V gene, CDR1 is SGHRS and CDR2 is YFSETQ. The protocol was immunoSEQ multiplex PCR, while the TCRdb copy is restricted to in-frame clones and leaves out a portion. The top ten clones hold about a fifth of a sample with tens of thousands of clones, roughly 80% of them seen once. Sorted naive or memory CD4+ cells met CEF peptides for roughly nine days. The source of this sequence is an adult with COVID-19. Sequencing was done on a sample of memory CD4+ T cells from PBMCs, cultured in vitro. This sequence joins TRBV5-1 and TRBJ2-1, with D unclear. CDR3 region: CASSPGDEQFF. The CDR3 nucleotides are TGCGCCAGCAGCCCCGGCGATGAGCAGTTCTTC.